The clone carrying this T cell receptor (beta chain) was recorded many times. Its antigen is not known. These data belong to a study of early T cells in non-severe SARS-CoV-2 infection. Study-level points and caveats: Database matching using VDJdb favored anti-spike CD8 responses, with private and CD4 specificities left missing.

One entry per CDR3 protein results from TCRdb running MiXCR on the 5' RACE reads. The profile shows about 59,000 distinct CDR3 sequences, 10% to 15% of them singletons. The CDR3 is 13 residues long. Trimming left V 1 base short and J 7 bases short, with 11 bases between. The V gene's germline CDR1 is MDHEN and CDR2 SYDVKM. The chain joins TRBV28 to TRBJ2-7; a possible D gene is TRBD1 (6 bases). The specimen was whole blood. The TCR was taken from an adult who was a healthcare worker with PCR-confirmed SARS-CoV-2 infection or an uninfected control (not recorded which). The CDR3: CASSLLQGREQYF. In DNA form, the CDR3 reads TGTGCCAGCAGTTTATTACAGGGTAGAGAGCAGTACTTC.